The 15 T cell receptor beta chains presented below share a single source sample, sequenced in a study of T cell repertoires in cytomegalovirus infection. MiXCR, applied by TCRdb to the reads, yields one record per CDR3 protein. Among 700,000 to 950,000 distinct CDR3 sequences, over 25% were seen once, and the ten largest hold over 10%. Their specific antigens are unknown. The material was cultured CD8+ T cells from PBMCs, obtained from culture after CMV antigen stimulation. The receptor set was obtained from a human donor in good health (CMV status not recorded). Some clones in this sample may be carry-over from other donors' samples.

About this clonotype itself: Just one base apart from a much larger clone, this may be a read error. The V call is TRBV12-3 or TRBV12-4, the J call TRBJ1-5; D may be TRBD1 (6 bases). The CDR3 totals 14 residues. The CDR3: CVSSPDRYNQPQHF. In nucleotides, the CDR3 is TGTGTCAGCAGCCCCGACAGGTACAATCAGCCCCAGCATTTT.

The chain carries TRBV10-3 and TRBJ1-5; unclear D gene. Germline V gives CDR1 ENHRY, CDR2 SYGVKD. Trimming removed 2 bases at V and 3 bases at J, with 5 bases between. The CDR3 consists of 13 residues. This CDR3 is CAISETVNQPQHF. The CDR3 DNA reads as TGTGCCATCAGTGAGACAGTCAATCAGCCCCAGCATTTT.

This clonotype has more than one count but fewer than ten. The chain has TRBV12-3 or TRBV12-4 and TRBJ1-2, with D maybe TRBD1 (5 bases). The V end lost 5 bases, the J end lost 3 bases, and 13 bases lay between the germline ends. The CDR3 covers 14 residues. CDR3 DNA sequence: TGTGCCAGCAGTACTGACAGCCGTGACTATGGCTACACCTTC. Protein: CASSTDSRDYGYTF.

The V call is TRBV4-1, the J call TRBJ2-3, with 8 bases matching TRBD2. CDR1 and CDR2 (germline): MGHRA, YSYEKL. The CDR3 consists of 16 residues. V lost 1 base and J lost 6; bases outside the gene matches: 9. CDR3 loop: CASSQAGRGAGDTQYF. As DNA, the CDR3 is TGCGCCAGCAGCCAAGCGGGGCGGGGGGCAGGGGATACGCAGTATTTT.

The V and J genes are TRBV12-3 or TRBV12-4 and TRBJ1-2, with a weak D call TRBD1 (5 bases). Trimming took 5 bases from V and 4 from J, leaving 20 bases between them. The CDR3 is 16 amino acids. In DNA, the CDR3 is TGTGCCAGCAGTCCCGAAGGAGGATCTAGGGGCTATGGCTACACCTTC. It translates to CASSPEGGSRGYGYTF.

This clonotype was picked up a small number of times. This chain links TRBV6-5 with TRBJ1-5; D perhaps matches TRBD1 (5 bases). V lost 6 bases to trimming and J lost 6 bases, with 15 bases between them. Germline V gene data show CDR1 as MNHEY and CDR2 as SVGAGI. The CDR3 consists of 14 residues. CDR3 in DNA: TGTGCCAGCAGCCTCACTTTGGGGCTTCAGCCCCAGCATTTT. Translating it yields CASSLTLGLQPQHF.

This clonotype turned up a few times. For the CDR3, the DNA is TGTGCCAGCAGCCCCGAGGCAGGGGGGTATGAGCAGTTCTTC. Its protein is CASSPEAGGYEQFF. The rearrangement links TRBV6-2 or TRBV6-3 to TRBJ2-1, with TRBD1 as a possible D gene (7 bases). Trimming cost V 6 bases and J 8 bases, with 17 bases left between them. The CDR3 is 14 amino acids. Germline CDR1 reads MNHEY; CDR2 reads SVGEGT.

V gene TRBV15 combines with J gene TRBJ2-7; D gene unclear. V lost 0 bases and J 0 bases, leaving 9 bases between the germline ends. The germline V gene encodes CDR1 LNHNV and CDR2 YYDKDF (reference sequence). The CDR3 spans 15 residues. The CDR3 is CATSRDGPYSYEQYF. CDR3 DNA sequence: TGTGCCACCAGCAGAGATGGACCGTACTCCTACGAGCAGTACTTC.

This clonotype was detected only a few times. The V gene is TRBV7-6, the J gene TRBJ2-1; 9 positions match TRBD2. V shed 1 base and J 6 bases; nucleotides not matched to a gene: 7. CDR3 length: 16 amino acids. Germline CDR1 reads SGHVS; CDR2 reads FNYEAQ. CDR3 in amino acids: CASSLERAGGRNEQFF. The CDR3 DNA reads as TGTGCCAGCAGCTTAGAAAGGGCGGGGGGGCGCAATGAGCAGTTCTTC. The full variable domain, its missing parts supplied by reference TRBV7-6 and TRBJ2-1, is GAGVSQSPRYKVTKRGQDVALRCDPISGHVSLYWYRQALGQGPEFLTYFNYEAQQDKSGLPNDRFSAERPEGSISTLTIQRTEQRDSAMYRCASSLERAGGRNEQFFGPGTRLTVL.

The chain combines TRBV12-3 or TRBV12-4 with TRBJ2-4; 9 nucleotides align to TRBD2. The CDR3 contains 18 residues. The V and J ends lost 0 bases and 0 bases, in that order; junction bases with no gene match: 6. The CDR3 here is CASSLARGGPVAKNIQYF. The CDR3 nucleotides are TGTGCCAGCAGTTTAGCGCGGGGGGGTCCGGTAGCCAAAAACATTCAGTACTTC.

Many counts were recorded for this clonotype. The chain has TRBV12-3 or TRBV12-4 and TRBJ2-2; 7 bases map to TRBD2. The CDR3 runs to 13 residues. After removal of 10 bases from V and 2 bases from J, the junction contained 4 bases not matched to a gene. The CDR3 reads CAIRLANTGELFF. The DNA of the CDR3 is TGTGCCATACGACTAGCCAACACCGGGGAGCTGTTTTTT.

The chain employs TRBV3-1 and TRBJ2-1; 11 bases agree with TRBD1. The germline gives CDR1 LGHDT, CDR2 YNNKEL (reference sequence). V was pared by 4 bases and J by 3 bases, with 8 bases of the junction left unmatched. This CDR3 region has 17 residues. As DNA, the CDR3 is TGTGCCAGCAGCCCCAAACTCGGGACAGGGGGCTACAATGAGCAGTTCTTC. As protein: CASSPKLGTGGYNEQFF.

This clonotype was seen only a few times. This chain uses TRBV2 with TRBJ2-7; D gene ambiguous. The CDR3 totals 14 residues. From germline, CDR1 is SNHLY and CDR2 FYNNEI. The germline V and J ends were trimmed by 6 bases and 5 bases, with 17 bases remaining between them. CDR3 in amino acids: CASRASLVYDEQYF. Here the CDR3 DNA reads TGTGCCAGCAGGGCTTCCCTAGTTTACGACGAGCAGTACTTC.

The chain links TRBV12-3 or TRBV12-4 to TRBJ1-2; 9 bases map to TRBD1. J gave up 4 bases and V 5 bases, and 5 bases lay outside the gene matches. This CDR3 region has 14 residues. This CDR3 reads CASSHTGGGYGYTF. As DNA, the CDR3 is TGTGCCAGCAGTCATACAGGGGGCGGCTATGGCTACACCTTC.

The CDR3 reads CASSGEGLGSYNEQFF. Written as DNA, the CDR3 is TGTGCCAGCAGCGGAGAAGGTTTGGGCTCCTACAATGAGCAGTTCTTC. This rearrangement joins TRBV7-6 to TRBJ2-1; D uncertain. CDR1 and CDR2 from the germline V gene are SGHVS and FNYEAQ. CDR3 length: 16 residues. V lost 5 bases, J lost 0 bases, and 14 bases lay in between.